This TCR beta chain was retrieved from a study of CD8 T cells in ankylosing spondylitis. Study outcomes and limitations: Fewer than 10 highly homologous variants formed a TCR beta motif that appeared characteristic of ankylosing spondylitis blood. Matched synovial fluid from ankylosing spondylitis patients was reported to be enriched for disease-linked clones. Those disease-linked clones were CD8+; they were also relatively rare in peripheral blood.

Germline loops: CDR1 LGHNA, CDR2 YSLEER. Trimming cost V 0 bases and J 5 bases, with 16 bases left between them. The CDR3 consists of 16 residues. This clonotype turned up a few times. Its cognate antigen is unknown. Quantitative 5'-RACE with molecular barcodes generated TCR beta libraries. Using its own MiXCR run on the 5' RACE reads, TCRdb lists one record per CDR3 protein. This repertoire shows around 130,000 distinct CDR3 sequences, around 8.5% found once; its top ten account for 3% to 4%. Sequenced sample: blood, either unsorted or a sorted T cell fraction (not recorded which). This chain connects TRBV4-3 to TRBJ2-5, with a possible D match to TRBD2 (6 bases). This TCR was recovered from a male donor with ankylosing spondylitis or in good health (not recorded which). CDR3 sequence reads: CASSQDLTGAWETQYF. Written as DNA, the CDR3 is TGCGCCAGCAGCCAAGATTTGACGGGAGCTTGGGAGACCCAGTACTTC.